This T cell receptor beta chain stems from a study of T cell responses to AZD1222 COVID-19 vaccine. The wider study: It was second doses at about 4 or about 12 weeks that were pooled. Study-wide results and caveats: With two AZD1222 doses given, Spike-specific TCR breadth and depth both rose. Unmutated variant regions are reportedly the target of nearly half of TCRs that are spike-specific.

The CDR3 covers 12 residues. Germline V CDR1 and CDR2: MNHEY, SVGAGI. V was trimmed by 6 bases and J by 1 base, leaving 6 bases between them. Comment on this clone: The target antigen is unknown.

The repertoire was sequenced with immunoSEQ multiplex PCR; TCRdb's copy has only in-frame clones and lacks some. The top ten hold roughly a tenth of the sample, which has almost 55,000 clones, around 84% seen once. The clonotype originates from an adult in good health. The sequences come from peripheral blood, collected on day 0 of AZD1222 vaccination. The V and J genes are TRBV6-5 and TRBJ1-1; D is ambiguous. CDR3 nucleotides: TGTGCCAGCAGAAATGGGAACACTGAAGCTTTCTTT. It is translated as CASRNGNTEAFF.